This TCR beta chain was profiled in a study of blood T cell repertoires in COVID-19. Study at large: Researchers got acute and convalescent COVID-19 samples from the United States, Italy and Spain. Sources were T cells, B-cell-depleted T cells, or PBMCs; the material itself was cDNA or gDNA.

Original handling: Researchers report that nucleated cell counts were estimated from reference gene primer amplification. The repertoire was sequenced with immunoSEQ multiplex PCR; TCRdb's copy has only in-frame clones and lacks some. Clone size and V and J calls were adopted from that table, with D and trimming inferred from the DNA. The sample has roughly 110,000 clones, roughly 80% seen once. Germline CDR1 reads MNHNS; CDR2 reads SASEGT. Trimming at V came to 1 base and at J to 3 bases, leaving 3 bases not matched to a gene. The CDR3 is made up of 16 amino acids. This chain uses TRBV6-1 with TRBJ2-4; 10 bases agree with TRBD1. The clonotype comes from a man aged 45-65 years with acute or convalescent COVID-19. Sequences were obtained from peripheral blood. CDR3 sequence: CASSEGTGGGKNIQYF. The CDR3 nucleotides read TGTGCCAGCAGTGAAGGGACAGGGGGGGGCAAAAACATTCAGTACTTC.